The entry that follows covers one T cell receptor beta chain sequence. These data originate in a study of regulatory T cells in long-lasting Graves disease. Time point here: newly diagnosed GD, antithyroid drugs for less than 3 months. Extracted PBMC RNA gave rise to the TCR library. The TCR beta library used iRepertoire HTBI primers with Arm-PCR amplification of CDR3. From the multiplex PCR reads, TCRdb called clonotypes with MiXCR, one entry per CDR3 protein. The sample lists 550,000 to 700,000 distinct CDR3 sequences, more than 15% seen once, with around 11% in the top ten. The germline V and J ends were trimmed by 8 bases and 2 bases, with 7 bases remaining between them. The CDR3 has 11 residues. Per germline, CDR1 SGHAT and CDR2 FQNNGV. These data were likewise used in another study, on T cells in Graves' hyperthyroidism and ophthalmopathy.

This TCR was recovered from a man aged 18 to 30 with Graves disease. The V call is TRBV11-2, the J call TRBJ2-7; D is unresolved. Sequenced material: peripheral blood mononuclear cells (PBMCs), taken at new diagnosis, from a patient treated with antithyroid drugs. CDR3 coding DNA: TGTGCCAGCCAACAGACCTACGAGCAGTACTTC. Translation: CASQQTYEQYF.